The 13 T cell receptor beta chains reported below all come from one sample, sequenced in a study of graft-versus-host responses after intestinal transplantation. No antigen is known for these receptors. Measured with immunoSEQ multiplex PCR; TCRdb has only the in-frame clones, and not every one. This table has 80,000 to 100,000 clones, 92% appearing once. The sample here was unstimulated CD4+ T cells sorted from spleen or lymph node cells, taken before intestinal transplant. The receptors derive from a human donor who received an intestinal transplant.

This clone was seen once. The junction departs from germline at one end; a sequencing error may be responsible. The sample contains more than one DNA sequence encoding this CDR3. The rearrangement joins TRBV30 to TRBJ1-4; D possibly corresponds to TRBD1 (5 bases). The CDR3 is 13 amino acids. Germline V gives CDR1 GTSNPN, CDR2 SVGIG (reference sequence). The CDR3: CAWNWGTGEKLFF. CDR3 in DNA: TGTGCCTGGAACTGGGGAACGGGGGAAAAGCTGTTTTTT.

The sample holds one count of this clone. The V and J genes are TRBV12-5 and TRBJ2-1, with 7 bases identical to TRBD1. Germline CDR1 LGHNT, CDR2 FRNRAP. With 5 bases clipped from V and 6 bases from J, the junction kept 4 bases outside the gene matches. The CDR3 is 13 amino acids. CDR3 nucleotide sequence: TGTGCTAGTGGTACGGGGACAGCCAATGAGCAGTTCTTC. The encoded protein is CASGTGTANEQFF.

The chain links TRBV10-3 to TRBJ2-2; 14 nucleotides align to TRBD2. Per the germline V gene, CDR1 is ENHRY and CDR2 is SYGVKD. The CDR3 loop spans 19 amino acids. The V gene end was trimmed by 4 bases and the J gene end by 0 bases; junction bases not matched to a gene: 7. CDR3 bases: TGTGCCATCAGTGCCTCCGGGACTAGCGGGAGTACGAACACCGGGGAGCTGTTTTTT. Amino acids: CAISASGTSGSTNTGELFF.

The CDR3 DNA sequence: TGTGCCAGCAGTAAGGCAGGGGGAAACACCGGGGAGCTGTTTTTT. This gives the protein CASSKAGGNTGELFF. The chain uses TRBV11-2 and TRBJ2-2, with TRBD1 matching over 7 bases. Germline trimming cut 6 bases from V and 2 bases from J; bases unmatched to any gene: 6. This CDR3 region has 15 residues. Germline assignment: CDR1 SGHAT and CDR2 FQNNGV. The entire variable domain, with the rest obtained from reference TRBV11-2 and TRBJ2-2, is as follows: EAGVAQSPRYKIIEKRQSVAFWCNPISGHATLYWYQQILGQGPKLLIQFQNNGVVDDSQLPKDRFSAERLKGVDSTLKIQPAKLEDSAVYLCASSKAGGNTGELFFGEGSRLTVL.

This clone has only one observation. The chain couples TRBV19 to TRBJ2-1; D is unresolved. The germline V gene has CDR1 LNHDA and CDR2 SQIVND (reference sequence). With 1 base removed from V and 7 bases from J, the gap between germline ends came to 5 bases. This CDR3 is built from 12 residues. The CDR3 is CASSIGRNEQFF. CDR3 DNA sequence: TGTGCCAGTAGTATAGGGAGAAATGAGCAGTTCTTC.

The rearrangement uses TRBV2 and TRBJ1-1; a possible D gene is TRBD1 (6 bases). The CDR3 has 14 amino acids. Trimming pared 6 bases from V and 6 bases from J, leaving 17 bases between. Germline CDR1 SNHLY, CDR2 FYNNEI. CDR3 nucleotide sequence: TGTGCCAGCAGACGGACAGCCGTGTGGCCTGAAGCTTTCTTT. Residues: CASRRTAVWPEAFF.

The rearrangement uses TRBV13 and TRBJ1-6; 7 bases align to TRBD1. The CDR3 sequence is 15 residues long. Germline V gives CDR1 PRHDT, CDR2 FYEKMQ (reference sequence). With V trimmed by 1 base and J by 8 bases, 5 bases remained unmatched. The DNA for the CDR3 is TGTGCCAGCAGCTTAGCGGGACAGCCACATTCACCCCTCCACTTT. Residues: CASSLAGQPHSPLHF. The full variable domain, completed using reference TRBV13 and TRBJ1-6, is AAGVIQSPRHLIKEKRETATLKCYPIPRHDTVYWYQQGPGQDPQFLISFYEKMQSDKGSIPDRFSAQQFSDYHSELNMSSLELGDSALYFCASSLAGQPHSPLHFGNGTRLTVT.

The gene calls are TRBV4-1 and TRBJ2-3, with D maybe TRBD2 (5 bases). The CDR3 runs to 15 residues. V lost 0 bases to trimming and J lost 4 bases, with 11 bases between them. Germline V gives CDR1 MGHRA, CDR2 YSYEKL. This CDR3 is CASSQDPSRADTQYF. Written as DNA, the CDR3 is TGCGCCAGCAGCCAAGATCCTAGCCGGGCAGATACGCAGTATTTT.

The chain links TRBV25-1 to TRBJ2-1; no firm D call. Trimming pared 2 bases from V and 5 bases from J, leaving 4 bases between. CDR3 length: 12 residues. Germline assignment: CDR1 MGHDK and CDR2 SYGVNS. The CDR3 region is CASSEQNNEQFF. For the CDR3, the DNA is TGTGCCAGCAGTGAACAGAACAATGAGCAGTTCTTC.

This chain uses TRBV7-2 with TRBJ1-2; tentatively, D is TRBD1 (5 bases). The CDR3 runs to 15 residues. Trimming removed 1 base from V and 0 bases from J, with 9 bases in between. Germline V gene lookup returns CDR1 SGHTA and CDR2 FQGNSA. CDR3: CASSLVVTANYGYTF. CDR3 DNA: TGTGCCAGCAGCTTAGTGGTGACAGCTAACTATGGCTACACCTTC.

The chain recombines TRBV19 with TRBJ1-2; 8 bases align to TRBD1. This CDR3 has 13 residues. Germline CDR1 is LNHDA and CDR2 is SQIVND (reference sequence). The V and J ends lost 4 bases and 3 bases, in that order; junction bases with no gene match: 1. This chain's CDR3 is CASSTGGDYGYTF. DNA for the CDR3: TGTGCCAGTAGTACAGGGGGCGACTATGGCTACACCTTC.

The V gene is TRBV5-1, the J gene TRBJ2-2; D possibly corresponds to TRBD2 (6 bases). The V end was cut by 2 bases, the J end by 1 base, with 18 bases between. CDR1 is SGHRS, CDR2 YFSETQ, per germline. This CDR3 has 18 amino acids. The CDR3: CASSFPSDPGGNTGELFF. For the CDR3, the DNA is TGCGCCAGCAGCTTTCCCTCCGACCCCGGGGGGAACACCGGGGAGCTGTTTTTT.

This clone was detected once. The J gene is TRBJ1-2, the V gene TRBV7-8, with D possibly matching TRBD1 (5 bases). Germline lookup yields CDR1 SGHVS and CDR2 FQNEAQ. CDR3 length: 16 amino acids. V was clipped by 0 bases and J by 4 bases, with 15 bases between them. As DNA, the CDR3 is TGTGCCAGCAGCTTAGCGTCCAGGGACTCCATCTATGGCTACACCTTC. It translates to CASSLASRDSIYGYTF.